The 22 T cell receptor beta chains below all came from one sample that was sequenced in a study of T cell responses to AZD1222 COVID-19 vaccine listed by TCRdb under 2021. Receptor libraries were prepared by the immunoSEQ multiplex PCR assay. Imported from immuneACCESS, the table was reduced by TCRdb to in-frame sequences with V and J called. These copies leave out some clones; in studies compared against another copy, an unresolved V gene accounts for under half, and the cause of the remainder is not known. In this sample the table shows 95,000 to 150,000 clones, about 90% of which occur a single time. The ten largest make up approximately 2.5% of the sample. Sample time point, as interpreted from the label and publication: about 28 days (+/-7) after the second vaccine dose. The input for sequencing was peripheral blood, taken 28 days after the second AZD1222 dose. Receptor source: an adult who received the AZD1222 COVID-19 vaccine.

The V and J genes are TRBV11-2 and TRBJ2-3; D may be TRBD1 or TRBD2 (5 bases each). The CDR3 loop spans 13 amino acids. Trimming cost V 5 bases and J 2 bases, with 8 bases left between them. Per the germline V gene, CDR1 is SGHAT and CDR2 is FQNNGV. The CDR3: CASSLGVTDTQYF. The CDR3 region has the DNA TGTGCCAGCAGCCTGGGGGTCACAGATACGCAGTATTTT.

The genes are TRBV5-6 and TRBJ2-3, with 7 bases lining up with TRBD2. V trimming: 3 bases; J trimming: 1 base; junction bases outside the gene matches: 5. Germline CDR1 SGHDT, CDR2 YYEEEE. This CDR3 contains 15 residues. The CDR3 nucleotides read TGTGCCAGCAGCTCCCTCCGGGGGGGCACAGATACGCAGTATTTT. Translation gives CASSSLRGGTDTQYF.

This chain links TRBV18 with TRBJ2-1; 8 nucleotides match TRBD2. There are 15 residues in the CDR3. V lost 3 bases and J lost 2; bases outside the gene matches: 3. Germline CDR1 is KGHSH and CDR2 is LQKENI. In DNA form, the CDR3 reads TGTGCCAGCTCACCGGCGGGGGGAGCCTACAATGAGCAGTTCTTC. It translates to CASSPAGGAYNEQFF.

The chain has TRBV7-9 and TRBJ2-3; D gene ambiguous. CDR1 and CDR2 from the germline V gene are SEHNR and FQNEAQ (reference sequence). V was pared by 2 bases and J by 2 bases, with 5 bases between. CDR3 length: 13 residues. In DNA, the CDR3 is TGTGCCAGCAGCTTACCTGCCACAGATACGCAGTATTTT. It is translated as CASSLPATDTQYF.

This chain uses TRBV6-5 with TRBJ1-5, with D tentatively TRBD1 (5 bases). CDR1 is MNHEY and CDR2 is SVGAGI in the germline V gene. The CDR3 has 14 amino acids. V was shortened by 7 bases and J by 7 bases, with 17 bases between the two germline ends. The CDR3 protein is CASKLGRFNQPQHF. CDR3 DNA: TGTGCCAGCAAATTGGGGCGATTCAACCAGCCCCAGCATTTT.

This CDR3 reads CASSFGGAGQPQHF. CDR3 nucleotide sequence: TGTGCCAGCAGCTTTGGGGGGGCGGGACAGCCCCAGCATTTT. This rearrangement joins TRBV7-8 to TRBJ1-5; TRBD1 might be the D (6 bases). The CDR3 spans 14 residues. V gave up 3 bases and J gave up 7 bases, with 13 bases separating them. Germline V lookup: CDR1 SGHVS, CDR2 FQNEAQ. The complete variable domain, with remaining parts taken from reference TRBV7-8 and TRBJ1-5, reads GAGVSQSPRYKVAKRGQDVALRCDPISGHVSLFWYQQALGQGPEFLTYFQNEAQLDKSGLPSDRFFAERPEGSVSTLKIQRTQQEDSAVYLCASSFGGAGQPQHFGDGTRLSIL.

CDR3 bases: TGTGCCAGCAGCGTAGGTAACAGTCAAGAGACCCAGTACTTC. Protein product: CASSVGNSQETQYF. The chain employs TRBV9 and TRBJ2-5; D gene uncertain. The V end was cut by 0 bases, the J end by 2 bases, with 8 bases between. The CDR3 runs to 14 residues. Germline values: CDR1 SGDLS, CDR2 YYNGEE.

This clone has a handful of counts. One junction end disagrees with the germline gene, perhaps due to a read error. The chain employs TRBV7-7 and TRBJ2-2, with D possibly TRBD1 on 5 matching bases. Looked up from germline, CDR1 is SSHAT and CDR2 is FNYEAQ (reference sequence). The CDR3 length is 16 residues. CDR3 bases: TGTGCTAGCAGCTTGTCCAGCAGGGTTGACACCGGGGAGCTGTTTTTT. Encoded protein: CASSLSSRVDTGELFF.

The chain combines TRBV5-1 with TRBJ2-3, with a possible D match to TRBD1 (6 bases). The CDR3 consists of 15 residues. The V end was cut by 7 bases, the J end by 0 bases, with 15 bases between. The germline gives CDR1 SGHRS, CDR2 YFSETQ. The CDR3 region is CASLLDSPSTDTQYF. In DNA, the CDR3 is TGCGCCAGCCTCCTGGACAGCCCTAGCACAGATACGCAGTATTTT.

V gene TRBV18 combines with J gene TRBJ2-6; D unresolved. CDR1 is KGHSH and CDR2 is LQKENI in the germline V gene. The CDR3 is 20 residues long. V was clipped by 2 bases and J by 0 bases, with 20 bases between them. The CDR3: CASSPSVGSGSNSGANVLTF. In DNA form, the CDR3 reads TGTGCCAGCTCACCAAGTGTCGGTTCGGGCAGTAACTCTGGGGCCAACGTCCTGACTTTC.

The CDR3 protein is CASSQEIAAGVRVNTEAFF. The CDR3 region has the DNA TGTGCCAGCAGCCAAGAAATCGCGGCAGGGGTTAGGGTGAACACTGAAGCTTTCTTT. The genes are TRBV4-2 and TRBJ1-1, with D perhaps matching TRBD1 (6 bases). The CDR3 extends over 19 amino acids. V dropped 0 bases and J dropped 0 bases, with 20 bases sitting between them. CDR1 is LGHNA, CDR2 YNFKEQ, per germline.

The V call is TRBV7-6, the J call TRBJ1-6; TRBD1 might be the D (6 bases). The CDR3 extends over 15 amino acids. V lost 3 bases to trimming and J lost 9 bases, with 15 bases between them. CDR1 is SGHVS and CDR2 is FNYEAQ in the germline V gene. The CDR3 region has the DNA TGTGCCAGCAGCTTTATAGGGGGGGGTGGTTCACCCCTCCACTTT. The encoded protein is CASSFIGGGGSPLHF.

This clone was counted once. CDR3: CASSSPSPGVNTGELFF. In nucleotides, the CDR3 is TGTGCCAGCAGCTCACCCTCACCCGGGGTAAACACCGGGGAGCTGTTTTTT. The chain carries TRBV7-6 and TRBJ2-2, with a tentative D call TRBD2 (5 bases). The CDR3 consists of 17 residues. V lost 4 bases, J lost 2 bases, and 17 bases lay in between. From germline, CDR1 is SGHVS and CDR2 FNYEAQ.

The chain links TRBV11-3 to TRBJ1-2; no clear D. The CDR3 has 13 amino acids. The V end lost 2 bases, the J end lost 3 bases, and 7 bases lay between the germline ends. CDR1 and CDR2 (germline): SGHNT, YENEEA. The DNA of the CDR3 is TGTGCCAGCAGCTTAAACGGAGACTATGGCTACACCTTC. Protein sequence: CASSLNGDYGYTF.

This sequence joins TRBV19 and TRBJ2-7, with D tentatively TRBD1 or TRBD2 (5 bases each). Trimming took 1 base from V and 6 from J, leaving 10 bases between them. The CDR3 totals 13 residues. CDR1 LNHDA and CDR2 SQIVND come from the germline V gene (reference sequence). The CDR3 region has the DNA TGTGCCAGTAGTATAGTAGAGGGGAGCGAGCAGTACTTC. Amino acid sequence: CASSIVEGSEQYF. The complete variable domain, with remaining parts taken from reference TRBV19 and TRBJ2-7, reads DGGITQSPKYLFRKEGQNVTLSCEQNLNHDAMYWYRQDPGQGLRLIYYSQIVNDFQKGDIAEGYSVSREKKESFPLTVTSAQKNPTAFYLCASSIVEGSEQYFGPGTRLTVT.

The V and J genes are TRBV7-3 and TRBJ1-3; the D is unclear. The CDR3 length is 15 residues. V was shortened by 1 base and J by 1 base, with 8 bases between the two germline ends. From germline, CDR1 is SGHTA and CDR2 FQGTGA. CDR3 sequence: CASSLMAGSGNTIYF. CDR3 DNA: TGTGCCAGCAGCTTAATGGCGGGATCTGGAAACACCATATATTTT.

In its sample, this clone was seen a few times. This chain uses TRBV6-1 with TRBJ2-2; D uncertain. Germline V gene lookup returns CDR1 MNHNS and CDR2 SASEGT. The CDR3 extends over 13 amino acids. The V end lost 1 base, the J end lost 11 bases, and 11 bases lay between the germline ends. The CDR3 protein is CASSEGRSTELFF. As DNA, the CDR3 is TGTGCCAGCAGTGAAGGTCGGAGCACCGAGCTGTTTTTT.

DNA for the CDR3: TGTGCCTGGAAGGGAGGCGAGCAGTACTTC. Its translation: CAWKGGEQYF. V and J are TRBV30 and TRBJ2-7; possibly TRBD2 for D (6 bases). This CDR3 has 10 amino acids. Trimming stripped 4 bases from V and 6 bases from J, with 7 bases between. Germline loops: CDR1 GTSNPN, CDR2 SVGIG (reference sequence).

This clone is a singleton in its sample. This rearrangement joins TRBV4-1 to TRBJ1-1; no clear D. Trimming pared 2 bases from V and 2 bases from J, leaving 9 bases between. Germline V gene lookup returns CDR1 MGHRA and CDR2 YSYEKL. The CDR3 is made up of 14 amino acids. The CDR3 DNA is TGCGCCAGCAGCCAACCACGGGGAAACACTGAAGCTTTCTTT. It codes for CASSQPRGNTEAFF.

J is TRBJ1-2 and V is TRBV7-2; no firm D call. Looked up from germline, CDR1 is SGHTA and CDR2 is FQGNSA. The CDR3 length is 14 residues. Trimming took 5 bases from V and 4 from J, leaving 14 bases between them. The CDR3 is CASSDRRSTYGYTF. The CDR3 DNA is TGTGCCAGCAGCGACCGACGGTCAACCTATGGCTACACCTTC. Drawing the rest from reference TRBV7-2 and TRBJ1-2, the complete variable domain is GAGVSQSPSNKVTEKGKDVELRCDPISGHTALYWYRQSLGQGLEFLIYFQGNSAPDKSGLPSDRFSAERTGGSVSTLTIQRTQQEDSAVYLCASSDRRSTYGYTFGSGTRLTVV.

The chain couples TRBV2 to TRBJ2-1, with D perhaps matching TRBD2 (6 bases). The CDR3 extends over 16 amino acids. Germline CDR1 reads SNHLY; CDR2 reads FYNNEI. V was shortened by 6 bases and J by 1 base, with 16 bases between the two germline ends. The CDR3 DNA reads as TGTGCCAGCAGACTTGACCGAGGAGGGTCCTACAATGAGCAGTTCTTC. This translates into CASRLDRGGSYNEQFF.

The rearrangement links TRBV20-1 to TRBJ1-5; tentative D call: TRBD1 (5 bases). The ends were cut back, 3 bases at V and 0 bases at J, with 12 bases in the middle. Germline assignment: CDR1 DFQATT and CDR2 SNEGSKA (reference sequence). This CDR3 has 15 amino acids. As DNA, the CDR3 is TGCAGTGCTAGTTCCAGGGAATATAGCAATCAGCCCCAGCATTTT. This translates into CSASSREYSNQPQHF.